This is a list of T cell receptor beta chains from one sample in a study of blood T cell repertoires in COVID-19. Method: immunoSEQ multiplex PCR; TCRdb's copy keeps in-frame clones and lacks some. The profile shows some 120,000 clones, 79% of them singletons. Sequencing was done on a sample of peripheral blood. Receptor source: a man aged 35 to 55 with active or convalescent COVID-19. Each CDR3 is given with its conserved first and last residue. The order of the fields is clone size, D gene, V gene, J gene, CDR3 DNA, CDR3 protein. A D gene is named only where the DNA matches it firmly. For some rows the clone size is stated as once, few or many, or as a class when expanded; others skip it.

>few|.|TRBV11-2|TRBJ2-2
TGTGCCAGCAGCTTAGTCGTTAGCAATGGCGCCGGGGAGCTGTTTTTT
CASSLVVSNGAGELFF
>once|.|TRBV6-6|TRBJ1-5
TGTGCCAGCAGTTATATTATGGCATCCTTAGCGGCCCAGCATTTT
CASSYIMASLAAQHF
>.|TRBD1|TRBV19|TRBJ1-2
TGTGCCAGTAGTACCGGGACAGTCTATGGCTACACCTTC
CASSTGTVYGYTF
>.|.|TRBV7-9|TRBJ2-2
TGTGCCTGTGAAGAGAGGGGGGAGCTGTTTTTT
CACEERGELFF
>.|.|TRBV2|TRBJ2-5
TGTGCCAGCAGTGAATCCGGCGGGTTCCAAGAGACCCAGTACTTC
CASSESGGFQETQYF
>.|.|TRBV5-1|TRBJ1-4
TGCGCCAGCAGCTCGAGGACAGATGAAAAACTGTTTTTT
CASSSRTDEKLFF
>.|.|TRBV11-3|TRBJ2-1
TGTGCCAGCAGCTTTGACTCGTCTTTACAGTTCTTC
CASSFDSSLQFF
>.|TRBD2|TRBV3-1/TRBV3-2|TRBJ2-3
TGTGCCAGCAGCCGCAACCGGGGCGGGGGGGCCGGAGATACGCAGTATTTT
CASSRNRGGGAGDTQYF
>once|.|TRBV6-5|TRBJ1-2
TGTGCCAGCAGTTACTCCCAGGGGACCTATGGCTACACCTTC
CASSYSQGTYGYTF
>.|.|TRBV19|TRBJ2-2
TGTGCCAGTAGTATAGAGGCCGGCAGGTCCACCGGGGAGCTGTTTTTT
CASSIEAGRSTGELFF
>.|TRBD1|TRBV27|TRBJ1-1
TGTGCCAGCAGGGCCGGGACAGGGGGCTATGCTTTCTTT
CASRAGTGGYAFF
>.|.|TRBV2|TRBJ1-2
TGTGCCAGCAGTGAAGAAGGGGGTTATGGCTACACCTTC
CASSEEGGYGYTF
>.|TRBD2|TRBV7-2|TRBJ2-7
TGTGCCAGCGGGAAGCGGGGGGGCCGGAACGAGCAGTACTTC
CASGKRGGRNEQYF
>.|.|TRBV5-1|TRBJ1-1
TGCGCCAGCAGCTTCGGCGGGAACACTGAAGCTTTCTTT
CASSFGGNTEAFF
>.|TRBD1|TRBV7-9|TRBJ1-2
TGTGCCAGCAGCCACAGGGGGAGTAACTATGGCTACACCTTC
CASSHRGSNYGYTF
>once|.|TRBV28|TRBJ1-4
TGTGCCAGCAGTTCGGGAGGAAAACTGTTTTTT
CASSSGGKLFF
>.|.|TRBV7-9|TRBJ2-2
TGTGCCAGCAGCTTAAAGGGGGCGAACACCGGGGAGCTGTTTTTT
CASSLKGANTGELFF
>.|.|TRBV30|TRBJ1-2
TGTGCCTGGAGTGTACGGTCTCAGGGTGGCTACACCTTC
CAWSVRSQGGYTF
>.|.|TRBV10-3|TRBJ1-5
TGTGCCATCAGTGAGTCTTTAAAGCCCCAGCATTTT
CAISESLKPQHF
>.|TRBD2|TRBV4-1|TRBJ2-4
TGCGCCAGCAGCCGGGAGGGTGTAGCGGGGGGGATTGGAGCCAAAAACATTCAGTACTTC
CASSREGVAGGIGAKNIQYF
>.|.|TRBV19|TRBJ2-5
TGTGCCAGTAGTATGAAGGGGGAAGAGACCCAGTACTTC
CASSMKGEETQYF
>.|.|TRBV7-9|TRBJ2-7
TGTGCCAGCAGCTCTACTACAGGTAGCTCCTACGAGCAGTACTTC
CASSSTTGSSYEQYF
>.|TRBD1|TRBV7-2|TRBJ1-2
TGTGCCAGCAGCCCGGGACAGGGGGGTGGAAACTATGGCTACACCTTC
CASSPGQGGGNYGYTF
>.|.|TRBV6-6|TRBJ1-5
TGTGCCAGCGGGGGGGGTGGCAATCAGCCCCAGCATTTT
CASGGGGNQPQHF
>.|.|TRBV19|TRBJ2-7
TGTGCCAGTAGTATTGGGGCCTACTACGAGCAGTACTTC
CASSIGAYYEQYF
>.|TRBD1|TRBV28|TRBJ2-5
TGTGCCAGCAGTTCCTTGACAGGGAGCGGAGAGACCCAGTACTTC
CASSSLTGSGETQYF
>once|TRBD2|TRBV28|TRBJ2-7
TGTGCCAGCGGACAACAGTGGCTGCGGGAGGACGAGCAGTACTTC
CASGQQWLREDEQYF
>.|TRBD1|TRBV7-2|TRBJ1-2
TGTGCCAGCAGCCCCGGACAGGGGGCTGGTGGCTACACCTTC
CASSPGQGAGGYTF